These T cell receptor beta chains were read from a single sample in a study of patients and donors after allogeneic stem cell transplantation. TCRdb reanalysed the RT-PCR reads using MiXCR and keeps one entry per CDR3 protein. The sample includes about a million distinct CDR3 sequences, more than 15% seen only once; the top ten take roughly 6%. The sample taken for sequencing was blood, either unsorted or a sorted T cell fraction (not recorded which). These receptors were taken from a human donor who was either an allogeneic HSCT recipient or a stem cell or donor lymphocyte infusion donor (not recorded which). It is not recorded whose cells these are; they may come from a transplant donor. CDR3s include the opening cysteine and the closing phenylalanine or tryptophan. A D gene is named only where the DNA matches it firmly. Part of the rows lack a size; the others show once, few, many or a class for expanded clones.

TRBV6-1	TRBJ2-1	few	NA	TGTGCCACCGGTGCGGGATTGCTCTACAATGAGCAGTTCTTC	CATGAGLLYNEQFF
TRBV3-1	TRBJ1-1	few	NA	TGTGCCAGCAGCCAGCTGGAGTCGAGAACTGAAGCTTTCTTT	CASSQLESRTEAFF
TRBV20-1	TRBJ2-7	NA	NA	TGCAGTGCTGGGTCCTACGAGCAGTACTTC	CSAGSYEQYF
TRBV20-1	TRBJ2-7	NA	TRBD1	TGCAGTGCTAATCGGGGACAGGCCTACGAGCAGTACTTC	CSANRGQAYEQYF
TRBV11-2	TRBJ2-1	few	NA	TGTGCCAGCAGCCTGGGACTTTTCAGTCAGCAGTTCTTC	CASSLGLFSQQFF
TRBV20-1	TRBJ2-2	NA	NA	TGCAGTGCTAGAGGACAAAAGGCCGGGGAGCTGTTTTTT	CSARGQKAGELFF
TRBV6-2/TRBV6-3	TRBJ1-1	few	NA	TGTGCCAGCAGGACAGAGGGTTGGGGGCAAGCTTTCTTT	CASRTEGWGQAFF
TRBV10-3	TRBJ2-2	NA	NA	TGTGCCATCAATAGGGACACAGCGAACACCGGGGAGCTGTTTTTT	CAINRDTANTGELFF
TRBV12-3/TRBV12-4	TRBJ1-2	few	NA	TGTGCCAGCAGTTCACCCGCAGGGTATCACTATGGCTACACCTTC	CASSSPAGYHYGYTF
TRBV7-8	TRBJ1-1	NA	NA	TGTGCCAGCCACAGACGGGCTGACACTGAAGCTTTCTTT	CASHRRADTEAFF
TRBV12-3/TRBV12-4	TRBJ2-2	once	NA	TGTGCCAGCAGTCGTACAGGGAGGTCCGGGGAGCTGTTTTTT	CASSRTGRSGELFF
TRBV18	TRBJ2-7	NA	NA	TGTGCCAGCCGCGAGTCGCCAGGCCCGAATTCCTACGAGCAGTACTTC	CASRESPGPNSYEQYF
TRBV6-2/TRBV6-3	TRBJ1-2	NA	NA	TGTGCCAGCAGTCCCCGCGCCGGGGCTGGCTACACCTTC	CASSPRAGAGYTF
TRBV6-5	TRBJ2-1	NA	NA	TGTGCCAGCAGTTACTACGGGCCCGGTGAGCAGTTCTTC	CASSYYGPGEQFF
TRBV3-1	TRBJ1-1	NA	NA	TGTGCCAGCAGCCAAGTAGGGCATAACACTGAAGCTTTCTTT	CASSQVGHNTEAFF
TRBV20-1	TRBJ1-4	few	NA	TGCAGTGCTTCGACGACCCGAGGACAGGAAAAACTGTTTTTT	CSASTTRGQEKLFF
TRBV20-1	TRBJ2-4	few	NA	TGCAGTGCTAGAGATGGGAGGGACAGTAAAAACATTCAGTACTTC	CSARDGRDSKNIQYF
TRBV25-1	TRBJ2-1	NA	NA	TGTGCCAGCAGTGAATTGGGGGGCATGGACAATGAGCAGTTCTTC	CASSELGGMDNEQFF